This T cell receptor beta chain appears in the sequencing data of a study of cytomegalovirus exposure and HLA in healthy donors. Regarding the study as a whole: Across all donors, roughly uniform sequencing depth was an assumption of the presence/absence analyses.

Points on this clone: Its antigen is not identified.

PCR used 60 Vbeta primers and 13 Jbeta primers. The table came from immunoSEQ multiplex PCR; TCRdb's copy has only in-frame clones and leaves some out. The table lists 120,000 or so clones, 80% of them singletons. Sequences were obtained from PBMCs. This clonotype was sampled from a female donor in good health and CMV-seronegative.

The CDR3 loop reads CASSMAGWPNTGELFF. The CDR3 DNA is TGTGCCAGCAGTATGGCAGGTTGGCCGAACACCGGGGAGCTGTTTTTT. The chain couples TRBV2 to TRBJ2-2; D is undetermined. V was trimmed by 5 bases and J by 0 bases, leaving 13 bases between them. CDR3 size: 16 residues. Germline V gene sequence: CDR1 SNHLY, CDR2 FYNNEI.